Listed here are 18 T cell receptor beta chains from one sample, sequenced in a study of blood T cell repertoires in COVID-19 (dated by TCRdb to the early 2020s). Library method: the immunoSEQ multiplex PCR assay. As stored in TCRdb, this immuneACCESS dataset retains in-frame rearrangements with V and J assigned. A fraction of the clones does not appear; measured against another copy, unresolved V genes explain less than half of the discrepancy, and the remainder lacks a known reason. The sample table contains almost 250,000 clones; only one count was recorded for around 89% of them. The ten biggest clones cover around 4% of the sample. The sequenced sample was PBMCs or T cells enriched from blood (not recorded which). The receptor source for this set is a woman aged 25 to 39 who had recovered from COVID-19.

The gene calls are TRBV11-3 and TRBJ2-1; D remains unclear. Germline CDR1 and CDR2: SGHNT and YENEEA. Trimming stripped 5 bases from V and 5 bases from J, with 10 bases between. The CDR3 is made up of 13 amino acids. The DNA of the CDR3 is TGTGCCAGCAGCCCCGGGTCCAACAATGAGCAGTTCTTC. Amino acid sequence: CASSPGSNNEQFF.

The chain recombines TRBV9 with TRBJ1-2; unclear D gene. Germline assignment: CDR1 SGDLS and CDR2 YYNGEE. Trimming removed 3 bases at V and 6 bases at J, with 15 bases between. The CDR3 is 14 residues long. The CDR3 DNA sequence: TGTGCCAGCAGCGCACTAGGTGGGGATCATGGCTACACCTTC. Protein: CASSALGGDHGYTF.

The CDR3 here is CASSVADGQGLNTEAFF. CDR3 DNA: TGTGCCAGCAGCGTAGCTGACGGACAGGGGCTGAACACTGAAGCTTTCTTT. The rearrangement joins TRBV9 to TRBJ1-1, with 9 bases aligning to TRBD1. The CDR3 sequence is 17 residues long. V gave up 0 bases and J gave up 0 bases; unmatched junction bases: 6. Germline CDR1 SGDLS, CDR2 YYNGEE.

This chain joins TRBV19 and TRBJ1-1; D uncertain. There are 17 residues in the CDR3. CDR1 LNHDA and CDR2 SQIVND come from the germline V gene (reference sequence). V lost 1 base to trimming and J lost 0 bases, with 15 bases between them. CDR3 protein: CASSIGYSQLLNTEAFF. The CDR3 DNA reads TGTGCCAGTAGTATAGGTTACAGCCAACTTCTGAACACTGAAGCTTTCTTT.

V and J are TRBV4-1 and TRBJ1-5; D not certain. Trimming cost V 0 bases and J 5 bases, with 8 bases left between them. Germline CDR1 reads MGHRA; CDR2 reads YSYEKL. This CDR3 comprises 14 residues. The CDR3 here is CASSQERVYQPQHF. The CDR3 DNA reads TGCGCCAGCAGCCAAGAGAGGGTTTATCAGCCCCAGCATTTT.

The chain uses TRBV6-2 or TRBV6-3 and TRBJ1-2, with D possibly being TRBD1 (5 bases). This CDR3 is 16 amino acids long. Per germline, CDR1 MNHEY and CDR2 SVGEGT. Trimming pared 6 bases from V and 6 bases from J, leaving 23 bases between. The CDR3 nucleotides are TGTGCCAGCAGCCACACCCTCCGGGGGGATCCAAATGGCTACACCTTC. Translated, it gives CASSHTLRGDPNGYTF.

The chain uses TRBV5-6 and TRBJ1-3; D unresolved. The CDR3 is 16 residues long. Trimming pared 2 bases from V and 0 bases from J, leaving 12 bases between. Germline assignment: CDR1 SGHDT and CDR2 YYEEEE. The CDR3 sequence: CASSFIYSGSGNTIYF. The CDR3 coding sequence is TGTGCCAGCAGCTTCATATACTCGGGCTCTGGAAACACCATATATTTT.

The chain is built from TRBV19 and TRBJ2-7; TRBD1 aligns across 9 bases. Germline V gene sequence: CDR1 LNHDA, CDR2 SQIVND (reference sequence). The CDR3 length is 15 residues. V lost 5 bases and J lost 6; bases outside the gene matches: 11. CDR3 residues: CASSLTGQGVFEQYF. The CDR3 DNA reads as TGTGCCAGTAGTCTTACGGGACAGGGAGTTTTCGAGCAGTACTTC.

The chain joins TRBV5-4 to TRBJ1-3, with D possibly matching TRBD1 (5 bases). Between the trimmed V and J ends, which lost 4 bases and 4 bases, there was a span of 15 bases. This CDR3 region has 15 residues. Germline-derived CDR1 and CDR2 are SGHNT and YYREEE (reference sequence). Written as DNA, the CDR3 is TGTGCCAGCAGCGATCCCCGAACAGGCGGAAACACCATATATTTT. Its protein product is CASSDPRTGGNTIYF.

The V gene is TRBV7-8, the J gene TRBJ2-1; D is perhaps TRBD2 (6 bases). V dropped 3 bases and J dropped 3 bases, with 18 bases sitting between them. The CDR3 covers 17 residues. The germline V gene has CDR1 SGHVS and CDR2 FQNEAQ. In DNA form, the CDR3 reads TGTGCCAGCAGCTTTAGGATGGGACTCACCTTCTACAATGAGCAGTTCTTC. Translation: CASSFRMGLTFYNEQFF.

The chain couples TRBV28 to TRBJ2-1, with 7 positions matching TRBD2. The CDR3 spans 20 residues. J was trimmed by 1 base and V by 3 bases; bases with no gene match: 18. Germline loops: CDR1 MDHEN, CDR2 SYDVKM. The CDR3 bases are TGTGCCAGCAGTTTGGGGGGTTTCGGGAGGTCTCTGGGGTCCTACAATGAGCAGTTCTTC. Translation gives CASSLGGFGRSLGSYNEQFF.

The chain links TRBV28 to TRBJ2-1; possibly TRBD2 for D (6 bases). The CDR3 is 16 residues long. V was pared by 6 bases and J by 1 base, with 16 bases between. CDR1 MDHEN and CDR2 SYDVKM come from the germline V gene. The DNA for the CDR3 is TGTGCCAGCAGAAACCGTCCTAGCGCTTCCTACAATGAGCAGTTCTTC. Translating it yields CASRNRPSASYNEQFF.

The chain uses TRBV5-1 and TRBJ1-1, with TRBD1 matching over 12 bases. The CDR3 contains 13 residues. The germline V gene has CDR1 SGHRS and CDR2 YFSETQ. V lost 3 bases and J lost 8; bases outside the gene matches: 2. CDR3: CASSSGTGGEAFF. CDR3 DNA sequence: TGCGCCAGCAGCTCCGGGACAGGGGGCGAAGCTTTCTTT.

V and J are TRBV9 and TRBJ2-1; 8 bases agree with TRBD2. The V gene end was trimmed by 4 bases and the J gene end by 7 bases; junction bases not matched to a gene: 7. The CDR3 spans 14 residues. Germline loops: CDR1 SGDLS, CDR2 YYNGEE. The CDR3 DNA reads TGTGCCAGCAGCCCAGGACTAGCTGTAAATGAGCAGTTCTTC. Its protein is CASSPGLAVNEQFF.

The V and J genes are TRBV7-9 and TRBJ2-3; 9 bases agree with TRBD2. This CDR3 has 16 residues. Germline CDR1 is SEHNR and CDR2 is FQNEAQ (reference sequence). Unmatched junction bases numbered 12, after V lost 5 bases and J lost 6 bases. The CDR3 bases are TGTGCCAGCAGCACGCGACTAGCGGTATCTTTGGATACGCAGTATTTT. Translated: CASSTRLAVSLDTQYF.

The V call is TRBV10-3, the J call TRBJ2-7; TRBD1 agrees at 7 bases. Trimming took 6 bases from V and 12 from J; bases not matched to a gene: 17. The CDR3 spans 14 residues. CDR1 and CDR2 from the germline V gene are ENHRY and SYGVKD. CDR3 sequence (DNA): TGTGCCATCAGGGGTACCGACAGGGTAAATTCATGGTACTTC. Protein product: CAIRGTDRVNSWYF.

The chain carries TRBV6-5 and TRBJ2-1; maybe TRBD1 (6 bases). The CDR3 loop spans 14 amino acids. The V gene lost 0 bases and the J gene lost 6 bases, with 9 bases spanning the gap. Germline CDR1 and CDR2: MNHEY and SVGAGI. CDR3 bases: TGTGCCAGCAGTTACTCGGGACAAACCAATGAGCAGTTCTTC. Translation gives CASSYSGQTNEQFF.

This clone was counted once. This rearrangement joins TRBV7-9 to TRBJ1-4; 8 nucleotides align to TRBD1. Germline-derived CDR1 and CDR2 are SEHNR and FQNEAQ (reference sequence). The V and J ends lost 0 bases and 7 bases, in that order; junction bases with no gene match: 4. The CDR3 is made up of 15 amino acids. Here the CDR3 reads CASSLASGQGEKLFF. The CDR3 DNA is TGTGCCAGCAGCTTAGCCTCCGGACAGGGTGAAAAACTGTTTTTT.